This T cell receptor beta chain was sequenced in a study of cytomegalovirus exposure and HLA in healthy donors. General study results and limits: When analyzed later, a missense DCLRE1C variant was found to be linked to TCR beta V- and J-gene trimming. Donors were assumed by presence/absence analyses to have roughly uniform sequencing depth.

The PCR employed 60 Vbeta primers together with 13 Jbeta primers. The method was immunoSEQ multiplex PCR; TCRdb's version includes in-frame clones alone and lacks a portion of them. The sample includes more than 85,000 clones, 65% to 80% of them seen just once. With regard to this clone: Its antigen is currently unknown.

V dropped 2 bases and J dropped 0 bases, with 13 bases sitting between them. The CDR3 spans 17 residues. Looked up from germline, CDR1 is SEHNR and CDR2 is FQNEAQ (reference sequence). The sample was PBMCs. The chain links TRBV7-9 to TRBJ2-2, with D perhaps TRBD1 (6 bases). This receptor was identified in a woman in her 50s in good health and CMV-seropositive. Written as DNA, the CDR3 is TGTGCCAGCAGCTTATCCAGGGGATCGCCGAACACCGGGGAGCTGTTTTTT. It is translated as CASSLSRGSPNTGELFF.